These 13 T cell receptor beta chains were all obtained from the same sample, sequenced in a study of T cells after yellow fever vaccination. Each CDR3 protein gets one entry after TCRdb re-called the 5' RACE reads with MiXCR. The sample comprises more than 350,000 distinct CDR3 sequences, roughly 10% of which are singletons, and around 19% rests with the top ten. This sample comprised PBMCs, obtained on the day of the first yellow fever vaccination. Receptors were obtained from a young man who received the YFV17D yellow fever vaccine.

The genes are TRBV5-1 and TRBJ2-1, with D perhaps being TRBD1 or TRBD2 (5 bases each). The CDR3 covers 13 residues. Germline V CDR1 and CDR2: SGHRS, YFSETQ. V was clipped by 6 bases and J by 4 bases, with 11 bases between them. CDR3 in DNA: TGCGCCAGCATCCGGGACGGATACAATGAGCAGTTCTTC. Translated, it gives CASIRDGYNEQFF. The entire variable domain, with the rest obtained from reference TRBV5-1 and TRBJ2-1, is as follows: KAGVTQTPRYLIKTRGQQVTLSCSPISGHRSVSWYQQTPGQGLQFLFEYFSETQRNKGNFPGRFSGRQFSNSRSEMNVSTLELGDSALYLCASIRDGYNEQFFGPGTRLTVL.

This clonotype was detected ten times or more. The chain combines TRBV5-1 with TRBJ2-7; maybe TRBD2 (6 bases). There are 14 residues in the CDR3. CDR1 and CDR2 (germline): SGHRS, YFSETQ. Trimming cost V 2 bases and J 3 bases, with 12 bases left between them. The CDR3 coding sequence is TGCGCCAGCAGCTTCTCGGGGACTTACTACGAGCAGTACTTC. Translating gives CASSFSGTYYEQYF. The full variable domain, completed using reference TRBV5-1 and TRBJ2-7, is KAGVTQTPRYLIKTRGQQVTLSCSPISGHRSVSWYQQTPGQGLQFLFEYFSETQRNKGNFPGRFSGRQFSNSRSEMNVSTLELGDSALYLCASSFSGTYYEQYFGPGTRLTVT.

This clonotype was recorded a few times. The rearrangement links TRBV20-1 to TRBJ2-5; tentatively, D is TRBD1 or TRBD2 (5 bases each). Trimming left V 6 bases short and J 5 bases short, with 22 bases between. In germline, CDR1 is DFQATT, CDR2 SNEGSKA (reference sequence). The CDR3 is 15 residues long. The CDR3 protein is CSAPSPAGWEETQYF. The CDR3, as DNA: TGCAGTGCCCCCTCTCCGGCAGGGTGGGAGGAGACCCAGTACTTC.

The CDR3 loop reads CASSSWTGGGTGELFF. DNA of the CDR3: TGTGCCAGCAGCTCCTGGACAGGGGGAGGTACCGGGGAGCTGTTTTTT. The V call is TRBV7-3, the J call TRBJ2-2; 10 nucleotides align to TRBD1. The germline V gene encodes CDR1 SGHTA and CDR2 FQGTGA. This CDR3 is 16 amino acids long. J gave up 5 bases and V 4 bases, and 7 bases lay outside the gene matches.

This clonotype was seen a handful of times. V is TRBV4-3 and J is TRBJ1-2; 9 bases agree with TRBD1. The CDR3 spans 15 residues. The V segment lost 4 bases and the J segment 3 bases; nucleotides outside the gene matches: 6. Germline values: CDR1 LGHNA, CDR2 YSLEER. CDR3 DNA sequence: TGCGCCAGCAGCCGAACACAGGGGGCTGACTATGGCTACACCTTC. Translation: CASSRTQGADYGYTF.

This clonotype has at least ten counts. CDR3 sequence reads: CASSPAGVAGELFF. CDR3 nucleotides: TGTGCCAGCAGCCCAGCGGGGGTAGCCGGGGAGCTGTTTTTT. The chain has TRBV7-7 and TRBJ2-2; TRBD2 agrees at 8 bases. This CDR3 comprises 14 residues. Trimming cost V 5 bases and J 6 bases; bases outside gene matches: 5. CDR1 is SSHAT, CDR2 FNYEAQ, per germline (reference sequence).

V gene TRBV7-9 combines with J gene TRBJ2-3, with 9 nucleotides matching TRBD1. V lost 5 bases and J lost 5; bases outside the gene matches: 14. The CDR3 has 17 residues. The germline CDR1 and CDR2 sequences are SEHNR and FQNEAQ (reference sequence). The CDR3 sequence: CASSLFSGTGRGDTQYF. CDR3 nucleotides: TGTGCCAGCAGCCTCTTTTCCGGGACAGGGAGAGGAGATACGCAGTATTTT.

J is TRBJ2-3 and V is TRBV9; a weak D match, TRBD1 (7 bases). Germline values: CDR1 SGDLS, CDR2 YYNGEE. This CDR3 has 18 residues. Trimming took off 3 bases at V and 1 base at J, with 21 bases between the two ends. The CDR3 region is CASSGGKQGGLRTDTQYF. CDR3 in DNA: TGTGCCAGCAGCGGAGGCAAGCAGGGGGGACTTCGCACAGATACGCAGTATTTT.

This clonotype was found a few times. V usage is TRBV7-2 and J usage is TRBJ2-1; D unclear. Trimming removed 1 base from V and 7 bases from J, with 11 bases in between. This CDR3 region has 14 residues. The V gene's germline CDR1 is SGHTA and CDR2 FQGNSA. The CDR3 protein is CASSLGALGNEQFF. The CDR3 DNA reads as TGTGCCAGCAGCTTAGGGGCCCTAGGGAATGAGCAGTTCTTC.

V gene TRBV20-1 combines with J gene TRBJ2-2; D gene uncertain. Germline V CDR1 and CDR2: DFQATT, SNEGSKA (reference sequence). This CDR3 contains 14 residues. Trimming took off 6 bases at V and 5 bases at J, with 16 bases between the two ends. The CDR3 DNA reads TGCAGTGCCGAGGCCGTCACGAGGACCGGGGAGCTGTTTTTT. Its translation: CSAEAVTRTGELFF.

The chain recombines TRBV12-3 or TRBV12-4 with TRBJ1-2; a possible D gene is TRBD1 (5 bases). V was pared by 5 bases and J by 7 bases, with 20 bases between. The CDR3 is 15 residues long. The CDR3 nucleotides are TGTGCCAGCAGTGGAGAGGCACAGGCGGTTGGTGGCTACACCTTC. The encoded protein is CASSGEAQAVGGYTF.

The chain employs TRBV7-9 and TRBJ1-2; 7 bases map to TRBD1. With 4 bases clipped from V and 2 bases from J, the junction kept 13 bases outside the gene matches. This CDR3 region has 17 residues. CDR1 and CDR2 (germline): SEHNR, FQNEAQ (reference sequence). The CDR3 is CASSSTFTGVGNYGYTF. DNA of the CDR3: TGTGCCAGCAGCTCCACTTTCACAGGGGTGGGGAACTATGGCTACACCTTC.

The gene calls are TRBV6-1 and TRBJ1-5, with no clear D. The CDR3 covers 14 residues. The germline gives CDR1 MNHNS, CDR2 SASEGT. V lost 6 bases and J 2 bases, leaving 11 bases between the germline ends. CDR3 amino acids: CASRTLEGNQPQHF. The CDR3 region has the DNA TGTGCCAGCAGAACATTAGAAGGCAATCAGCCCCAGCATTTT.